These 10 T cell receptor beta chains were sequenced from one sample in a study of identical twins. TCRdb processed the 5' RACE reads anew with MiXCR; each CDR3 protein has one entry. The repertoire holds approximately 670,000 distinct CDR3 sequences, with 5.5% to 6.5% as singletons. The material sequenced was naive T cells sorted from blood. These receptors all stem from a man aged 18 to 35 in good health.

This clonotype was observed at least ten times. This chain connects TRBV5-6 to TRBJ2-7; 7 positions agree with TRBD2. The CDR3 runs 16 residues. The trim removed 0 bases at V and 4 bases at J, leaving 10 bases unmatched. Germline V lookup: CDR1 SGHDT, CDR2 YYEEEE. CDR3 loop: CASSLVFAGEGYEQYV. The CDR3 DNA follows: TGTGCCAGCAGCTTGGTCTTTGCGGGAGAGGGGTACGAGCAGTACGTC.

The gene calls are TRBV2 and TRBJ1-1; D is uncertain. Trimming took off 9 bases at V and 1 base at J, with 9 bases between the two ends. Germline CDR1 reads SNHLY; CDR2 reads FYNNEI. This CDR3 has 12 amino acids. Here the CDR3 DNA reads TGTGCCAGTCGAGTATGGAACACTGAAGCTTTCTTT. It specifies CASRVWNTEAFF.

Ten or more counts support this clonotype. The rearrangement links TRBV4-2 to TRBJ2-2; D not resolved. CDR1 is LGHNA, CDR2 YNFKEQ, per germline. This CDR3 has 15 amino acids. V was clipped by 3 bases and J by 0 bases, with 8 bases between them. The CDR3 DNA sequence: TGTGCCAGCAGCCACCGCAGCCCGAACACCGGGGAGCTGTTTTTT. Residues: CASSHRSPNTGELFF.

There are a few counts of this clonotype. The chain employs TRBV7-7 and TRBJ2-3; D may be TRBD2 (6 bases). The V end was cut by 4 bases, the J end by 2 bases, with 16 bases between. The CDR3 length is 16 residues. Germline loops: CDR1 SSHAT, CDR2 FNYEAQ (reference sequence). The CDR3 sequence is CASSSRLGGSTDTQYF. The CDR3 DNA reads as TGTGCCAGCAGCTCTCGACTGGGGGGATCCACAGATACGCAGTATTTT.

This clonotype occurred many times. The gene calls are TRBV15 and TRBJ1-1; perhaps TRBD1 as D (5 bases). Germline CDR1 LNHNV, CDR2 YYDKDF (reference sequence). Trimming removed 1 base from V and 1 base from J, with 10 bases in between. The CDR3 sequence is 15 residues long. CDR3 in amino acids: CATSRGGQGNTEAFF. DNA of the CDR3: TGTGCCACCAGCAGAGGCGGTCAGGGGAACACTGAAGCTTTCTTT.

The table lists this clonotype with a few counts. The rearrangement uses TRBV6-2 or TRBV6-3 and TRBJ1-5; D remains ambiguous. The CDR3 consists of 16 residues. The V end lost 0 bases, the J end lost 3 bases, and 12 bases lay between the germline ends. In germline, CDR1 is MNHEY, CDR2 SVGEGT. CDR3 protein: CASSYSVGEANQPQHF. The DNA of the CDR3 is TGTGCCAGCAGTTACTCAGTGGGAGAGGCCAATCAGCCCCAGCATTTT.

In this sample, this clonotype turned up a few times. The CDR3 bases are TGTGCCAGCAGTTCCGGACTAGCGGCTTCCTACGAGCAGTACTTC. It codes for CASSSGLAASYEQYF. The V and J genes are TRBV7-9 and TRBJ2-7; the match to TRBD2 covers 10 bases. CDR1 is SEHNR and CDR2 is FQNEAQ in the germline V gene (reference sequence). The CDR3 covers 15 residues. Trimming cost V 6 bases and J 1 base; bases outside gene matches: 6.

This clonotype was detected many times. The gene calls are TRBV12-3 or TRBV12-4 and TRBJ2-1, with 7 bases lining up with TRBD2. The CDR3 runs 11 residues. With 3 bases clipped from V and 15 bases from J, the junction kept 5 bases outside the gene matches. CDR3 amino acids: CASSLGGSGFF. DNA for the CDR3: TGTGCCAGCAGTTTGGGCGGGAGCGGGTTCTTC.

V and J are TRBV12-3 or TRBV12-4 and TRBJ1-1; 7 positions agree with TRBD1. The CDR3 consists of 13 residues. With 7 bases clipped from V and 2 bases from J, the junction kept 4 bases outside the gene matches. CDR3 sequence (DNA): TGTGCCAGCACGGACAGGCGAAACACTGAAGCTTTCTTT. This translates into CASTDRRNTEAFF.

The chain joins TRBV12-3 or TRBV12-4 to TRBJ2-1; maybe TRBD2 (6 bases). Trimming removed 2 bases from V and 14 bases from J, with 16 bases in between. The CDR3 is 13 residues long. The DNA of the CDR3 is TGTGCCAGCAGTTTATATTTTTGGGGGGACGAGTTCTTC. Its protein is CASSLYFWGDEFF.